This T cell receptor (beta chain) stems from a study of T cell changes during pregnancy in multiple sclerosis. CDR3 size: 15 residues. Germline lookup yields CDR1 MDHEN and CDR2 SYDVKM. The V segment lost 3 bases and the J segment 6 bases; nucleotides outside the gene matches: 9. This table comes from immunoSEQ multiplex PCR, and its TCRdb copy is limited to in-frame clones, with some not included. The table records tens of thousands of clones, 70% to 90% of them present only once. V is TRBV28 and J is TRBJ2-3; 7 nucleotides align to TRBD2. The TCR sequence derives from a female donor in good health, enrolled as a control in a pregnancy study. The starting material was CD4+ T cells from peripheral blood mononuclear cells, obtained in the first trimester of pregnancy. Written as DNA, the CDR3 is TGTGCCAGCAGTTTCTTGACTAGCCTGGGCGATACGCAGTATTTT. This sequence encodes CASSFLTSLGDTQYF.